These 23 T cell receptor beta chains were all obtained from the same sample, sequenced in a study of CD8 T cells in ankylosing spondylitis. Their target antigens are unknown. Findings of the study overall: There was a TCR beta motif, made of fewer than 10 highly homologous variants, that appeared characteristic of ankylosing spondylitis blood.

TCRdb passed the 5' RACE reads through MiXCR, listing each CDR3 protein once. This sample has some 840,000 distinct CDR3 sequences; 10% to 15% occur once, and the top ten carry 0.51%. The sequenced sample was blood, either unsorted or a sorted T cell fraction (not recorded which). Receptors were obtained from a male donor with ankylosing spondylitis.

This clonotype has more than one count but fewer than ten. CDR3 coding DNA: TGTGCCAGCTCACTACTACAGGGGGACGAGCAGTTCTTC. This encodes CASSLLQGDEQFF. The chain employs TRBV18 and TRBJ2-1; 8 bases are a match to TRBD1. The germline CDR1 and CDR2 sequences are KGHSH and LQKENI. J was trimmed by 10 bases and V by 4 bases; bases with no gene match: 6. The CDR3 sequence is 13 residues long.

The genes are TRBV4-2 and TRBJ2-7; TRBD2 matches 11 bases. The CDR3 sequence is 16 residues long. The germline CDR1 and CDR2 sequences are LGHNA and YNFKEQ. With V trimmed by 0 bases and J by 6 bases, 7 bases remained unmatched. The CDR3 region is CASSQETSGGFSEQYF. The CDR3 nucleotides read TGTGCCAGCAGCCAAGAAACTAGCGGGGGATTTAGCGAGCAGTACTTC.

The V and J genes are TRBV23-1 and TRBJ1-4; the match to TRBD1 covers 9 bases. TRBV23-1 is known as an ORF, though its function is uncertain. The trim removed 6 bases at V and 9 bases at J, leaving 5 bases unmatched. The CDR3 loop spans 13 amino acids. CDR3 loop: CASSRDREQKLFF. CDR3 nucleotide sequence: TGCGCCAGCAGCCGGGACAGGGAGCAAAAACTGTTTTTT.

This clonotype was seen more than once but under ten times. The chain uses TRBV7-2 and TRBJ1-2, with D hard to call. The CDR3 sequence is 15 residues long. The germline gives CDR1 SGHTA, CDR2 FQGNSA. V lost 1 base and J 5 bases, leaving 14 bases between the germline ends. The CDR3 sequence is CASSLDAGGIYGYTF. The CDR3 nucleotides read TGTGCCAGCAGCTTAGACGCTGGCGGGATATATGGCTACACCTTC.

This CDR3 is CASSYSSGVEQYF. DNA for the CDR3: TGTGCCAGCAGTTACAGCTCAGGGGTCGAGCAGTACTTC. The V gene is TRBV6-2 or TRBV6-3, the J gene TRBJ2-7; D might be TRBD1 (6 bases). The CDR3 sequence is 13 residues long. V was cut by 2 bases and J by 6 bases, with 11 bases left in between. The germline gives CDR1 MNHEY, CDR2 SVGEGT.

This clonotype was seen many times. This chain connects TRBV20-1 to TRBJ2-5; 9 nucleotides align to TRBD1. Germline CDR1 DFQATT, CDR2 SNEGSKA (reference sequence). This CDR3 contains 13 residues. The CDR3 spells CSARLDRGETQYF. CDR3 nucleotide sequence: TGCAGCGCGAGACTAGACAGGGGGGAGACCCAGTACTTC.

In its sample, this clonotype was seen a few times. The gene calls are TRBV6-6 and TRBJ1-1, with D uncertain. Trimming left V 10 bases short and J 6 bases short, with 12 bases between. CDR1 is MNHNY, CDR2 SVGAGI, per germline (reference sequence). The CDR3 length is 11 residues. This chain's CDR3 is CATLKPPEAFF. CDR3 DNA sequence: TGTGCCACCCTCAAGCCACCTGAAGCTTTCTTT.

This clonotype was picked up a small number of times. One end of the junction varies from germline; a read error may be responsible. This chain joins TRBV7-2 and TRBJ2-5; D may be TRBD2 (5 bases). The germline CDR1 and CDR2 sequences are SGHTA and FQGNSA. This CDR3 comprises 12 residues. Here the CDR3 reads CASSLERSASYF. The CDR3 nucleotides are TGTGCCAGCAGCTTAGAGCGGTCAGCTTCCTATTTC.

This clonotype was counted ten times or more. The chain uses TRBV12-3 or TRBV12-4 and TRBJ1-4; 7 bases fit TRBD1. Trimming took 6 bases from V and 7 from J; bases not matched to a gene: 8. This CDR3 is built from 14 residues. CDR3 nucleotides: TGTGCCAGCAGCCAACAGGGGTGGGGTGAAAAACTGTTTTTT. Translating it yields CASSQQGWGEKLFF.

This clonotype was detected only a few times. The CDR3 here is CASRQQRTYEQYF. The CDR3 nucleotides are TGTGCCAGCAGACAACAACGGACCTACGAGCAGTACTTC. This chain uses TRBV14 with TRBJ2-7; D not certain. Germline CDR1 reads SGHDN; CDR2 reads FVKESK. V gave up 6 bases and J gave up 2 bases, with 11 bases separating them. The CDR3 is made up of 13 amino acids. The full variable domain, in which reference TRBV14 and TRBJ2-7 provide the parts outside the CDR3, is EAGVTQFPSHSVIEKGQTVTLRCDPISGHDNLYWYRRVMGKEIKFLLHFVKESKQDESGMPNNRFLAERTGGTYSTLKVQPAELEDSGVYFCASRQQRTYEQYFGPGTRLTVT.

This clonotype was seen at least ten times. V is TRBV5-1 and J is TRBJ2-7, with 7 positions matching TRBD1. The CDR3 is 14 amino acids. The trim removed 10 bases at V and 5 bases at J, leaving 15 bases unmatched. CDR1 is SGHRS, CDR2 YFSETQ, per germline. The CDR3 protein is CASARPQGNDEQYF. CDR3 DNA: TGCGCCTCAGCTAGACCACAGGGGAACGACGAGCAGTACTTC. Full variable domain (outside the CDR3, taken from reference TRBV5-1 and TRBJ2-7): KAGVTQTPRYLIKTRGQQVTLSCSPISGHRSVSWYQQTPGQGLQFLFEYFSETQRNKGNFPGRFSGRQFSNSRSEMNVSTLELGDSALYLCASARPQGNDEQYFGPGTRLTVT.

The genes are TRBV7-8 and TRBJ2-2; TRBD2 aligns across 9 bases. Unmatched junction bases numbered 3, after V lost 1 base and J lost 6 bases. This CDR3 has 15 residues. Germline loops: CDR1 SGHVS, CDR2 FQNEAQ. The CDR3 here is CASSLGGRASGELFF. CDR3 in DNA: TGTGCCAGCAGCTTAGGCGGGAGGGCCTCCGGGGAGCTGTTTTTT.

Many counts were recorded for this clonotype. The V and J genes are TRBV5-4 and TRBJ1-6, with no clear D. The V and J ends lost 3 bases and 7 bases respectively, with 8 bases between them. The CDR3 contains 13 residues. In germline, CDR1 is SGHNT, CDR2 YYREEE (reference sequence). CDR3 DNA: TGTGCCAGCAGCTCGTTCGGGAATTCACCCCTCCACTTT. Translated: CASSSFGNSPLHF.

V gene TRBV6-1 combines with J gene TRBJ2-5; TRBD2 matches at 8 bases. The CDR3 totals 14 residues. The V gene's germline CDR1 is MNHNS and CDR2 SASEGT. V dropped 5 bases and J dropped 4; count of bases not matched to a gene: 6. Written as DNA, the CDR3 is TGTGCCAGCAGTCCCGGGGGGGCCCTAGAGACCCAGTACTTC. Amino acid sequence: CASSPGGALETQYF.

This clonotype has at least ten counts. The CDR3 DNA reads TGTGCCAGCAGCGTAGCCGGGGGTCTCCCGAACACTGAAGCTTTCTTT. Translating it yields CASSVAGGLPNTEAFF. The rearrangement uses TRBV9 and TRBJ1-1, with D perhaps matching TRBD1 (5 bases). Trimming took 0 bases from V and 1 from J, leaving 13 bases between them. The CDR3 has 16 amino acids. From germline, CDR1 is SGDLS and CDR2 YYNGEE.

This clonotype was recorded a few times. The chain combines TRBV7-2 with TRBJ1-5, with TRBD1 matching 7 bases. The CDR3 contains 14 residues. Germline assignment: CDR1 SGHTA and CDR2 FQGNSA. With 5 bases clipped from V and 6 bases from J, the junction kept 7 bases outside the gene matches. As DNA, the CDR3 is TGTGCCAGCAGCCAGGGGGGTATCCCTCAGCCCCAGCATTTT. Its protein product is CASSQGGIPQPQHF. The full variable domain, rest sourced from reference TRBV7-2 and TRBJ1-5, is GAGVSQSPSNKVTEKGKDVELRCDPISGHTALYWYRQSLGQGLEFLIYFQGNSAPDKSGLPSDRFSAERTGGSVSTLTIQRTQQEDSAVYLCASSQGGIPQPQHFGDGTRLSIL.

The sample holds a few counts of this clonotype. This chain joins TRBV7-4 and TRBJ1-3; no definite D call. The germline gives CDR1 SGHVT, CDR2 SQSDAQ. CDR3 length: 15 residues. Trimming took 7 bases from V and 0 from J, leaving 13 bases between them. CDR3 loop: CASIALGSSGNTIYF. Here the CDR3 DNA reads TGTGCCAGCATAGCTTTGGGAAGCTCTGGAAACACCATATATTTT.

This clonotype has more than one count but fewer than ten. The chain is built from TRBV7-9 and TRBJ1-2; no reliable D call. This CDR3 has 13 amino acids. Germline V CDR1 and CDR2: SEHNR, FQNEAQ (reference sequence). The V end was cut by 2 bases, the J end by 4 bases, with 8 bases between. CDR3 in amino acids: CASSLYGVYGYTF. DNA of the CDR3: TGTGCCAGCAGCTTATACGGAGTCTATGGCTACACCTTC.

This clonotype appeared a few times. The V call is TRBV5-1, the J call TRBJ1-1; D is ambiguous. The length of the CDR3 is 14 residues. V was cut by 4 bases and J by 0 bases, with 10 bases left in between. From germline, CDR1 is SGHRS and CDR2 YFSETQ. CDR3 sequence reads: CASSTTDLNTEAFF. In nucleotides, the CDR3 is TGCGCCAGCAGCACAACGGACCTGAACACTGAAGCTTTCTTT.

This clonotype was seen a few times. The CDR3 reads CSARDSRQGFHNEQFF. For the CDR3, the DNA is TGCAGTGCTAGAGATTCGCGGCAGGGTTTTCACAATGAGCAGTTCTTC. The chain is built from TRBV20-1 and TRBJ2-1, with D tentatively TRBD1 (5 bases). CDR3 length equals 16 residues. Germline loops: CDR1 DFQATT, CDR2 SNEGSKA (reference sequence). V was shortened by 0 bases and J by 5 bases, with 17 bases between the two germline ends.

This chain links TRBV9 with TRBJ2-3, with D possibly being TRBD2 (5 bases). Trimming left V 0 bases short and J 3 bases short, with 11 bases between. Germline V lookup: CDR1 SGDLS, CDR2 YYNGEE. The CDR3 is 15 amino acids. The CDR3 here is CASSVGVGETDTQYF. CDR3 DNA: TGTGCCAGCAGCGTAGGGGTGGGAGAAACAGATACGCAGTATTTT.

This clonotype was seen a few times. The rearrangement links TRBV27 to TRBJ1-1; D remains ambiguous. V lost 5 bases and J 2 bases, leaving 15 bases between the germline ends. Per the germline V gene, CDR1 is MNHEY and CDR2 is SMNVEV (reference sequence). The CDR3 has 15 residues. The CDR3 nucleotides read TGTGCCAGCAGTCCCAAGCGGTCTAGCAACACTGAAGCTTTCTTT. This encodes CASSPKRSSNTEAFF.

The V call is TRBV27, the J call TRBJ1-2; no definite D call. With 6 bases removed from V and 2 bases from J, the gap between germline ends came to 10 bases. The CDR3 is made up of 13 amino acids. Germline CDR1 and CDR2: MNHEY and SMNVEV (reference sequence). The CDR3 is CASRLRSNYGYTF. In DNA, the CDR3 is TGTGCCAGCAGACTAAGGAGCAACTATGGCTACACCTTC.